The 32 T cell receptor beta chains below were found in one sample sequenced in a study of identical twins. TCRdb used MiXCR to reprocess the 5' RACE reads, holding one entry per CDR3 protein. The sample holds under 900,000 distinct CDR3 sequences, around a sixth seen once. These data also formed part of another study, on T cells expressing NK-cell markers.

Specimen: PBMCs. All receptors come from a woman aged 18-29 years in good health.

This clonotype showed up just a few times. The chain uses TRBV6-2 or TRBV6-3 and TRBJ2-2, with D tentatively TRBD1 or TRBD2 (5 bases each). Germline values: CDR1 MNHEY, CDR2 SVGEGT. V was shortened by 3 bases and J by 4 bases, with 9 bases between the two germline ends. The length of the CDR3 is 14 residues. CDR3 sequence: CASSYRGRTGELFF. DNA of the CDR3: TGTGCCAGCAGTTATCGGGGACGCACCGGGGAGCTGTTTTTT.

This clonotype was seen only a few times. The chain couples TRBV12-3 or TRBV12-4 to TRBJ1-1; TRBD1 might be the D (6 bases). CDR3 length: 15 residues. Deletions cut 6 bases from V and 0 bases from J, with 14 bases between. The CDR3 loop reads CASSPGEWVNTEAFF. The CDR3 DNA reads TGTGCCAGCAGCCCAGGGGAGTGGGTGAACACTGAAGCTTTCTTT.

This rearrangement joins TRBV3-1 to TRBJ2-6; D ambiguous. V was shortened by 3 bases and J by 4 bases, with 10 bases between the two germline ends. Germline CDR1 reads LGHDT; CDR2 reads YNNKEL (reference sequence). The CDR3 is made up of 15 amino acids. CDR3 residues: CASSQPADGANVLTF. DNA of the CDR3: TGTGCCAGCAGCCAGCCAGCAGACGGGGCCAACGTCCTGACTTTC.

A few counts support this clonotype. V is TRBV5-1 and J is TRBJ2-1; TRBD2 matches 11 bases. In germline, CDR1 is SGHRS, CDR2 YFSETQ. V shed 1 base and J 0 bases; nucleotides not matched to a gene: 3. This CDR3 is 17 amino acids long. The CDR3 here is CASSLSSGGSSYNEQFF. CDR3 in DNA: TGCGCCAGCAGCTTGTCTAGCGGGGGGTCCTCCTACAATGAGCAGTTCTTC.

The CDR3 coding sequence is TGCGCCAGCAGCTTAGATACGGACGCCATCAACTCTGGGGCCAACGTCCTGACTTTC. Translating gives CASSLDTDAINSGANVLTF. The V call is TRBV5-1, the J call TRBJ2-6; D is unresolved. Germline V gene sequence: CDR1 SGHRS, CDR2 YFSETQ. This CDR3 has 19 residues. Trimming removed 2 bases at V and 0 bases at J, with 18 bases between.

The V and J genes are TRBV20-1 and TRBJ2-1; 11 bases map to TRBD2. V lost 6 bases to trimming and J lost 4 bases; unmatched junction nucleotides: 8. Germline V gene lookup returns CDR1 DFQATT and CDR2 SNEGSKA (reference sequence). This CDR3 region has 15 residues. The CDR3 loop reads CSARLAGRLYNEQFF. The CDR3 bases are TGCAGTGCCAGACTAGCGGGACGACTGTACAATGAGCAGTTCTTC.

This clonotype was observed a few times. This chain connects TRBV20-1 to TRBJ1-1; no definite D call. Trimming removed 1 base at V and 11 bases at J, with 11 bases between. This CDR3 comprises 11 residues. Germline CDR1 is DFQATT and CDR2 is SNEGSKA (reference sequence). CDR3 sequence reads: CSARVGRVAFF. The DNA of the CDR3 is TGCAGTGCTAGAGTGGGGAGAGTCGCTTTCTTT.

The CDR3 DNA follows: TGCAGTGCTAGAGTAGCGGGAGGGCTCCTTTACCAAGAGACCCAGTACTTC. Translated, it gives CSARVAGGLLYQETQYF. The chain links TRBV20-1 to TRBJ2-5, with TRBD2 matching 11 bases. The CDR3 runs to 17 residues. Germline values: CDR1 DFQATT, CDR2 SNEGSKA (reference sequence). V was pared by 1 base and J by 0 bases, with 7 bases of the junction left unmatched.

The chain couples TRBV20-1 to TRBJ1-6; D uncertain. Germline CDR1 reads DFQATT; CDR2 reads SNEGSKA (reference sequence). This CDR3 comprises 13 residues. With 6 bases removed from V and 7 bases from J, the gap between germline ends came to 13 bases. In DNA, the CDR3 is TGCAGTGCCCATAGGACCTTAAATTCACCCCTCCACTTT. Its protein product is CSAHRTLNSPLHF.

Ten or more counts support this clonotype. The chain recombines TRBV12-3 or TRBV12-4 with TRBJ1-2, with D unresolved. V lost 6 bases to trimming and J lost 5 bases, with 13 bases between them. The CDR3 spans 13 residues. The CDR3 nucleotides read TGTGCCAGCAGACCCATGGCCAATTATGGCTACACCTTC. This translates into CASRPMANYGYTF.

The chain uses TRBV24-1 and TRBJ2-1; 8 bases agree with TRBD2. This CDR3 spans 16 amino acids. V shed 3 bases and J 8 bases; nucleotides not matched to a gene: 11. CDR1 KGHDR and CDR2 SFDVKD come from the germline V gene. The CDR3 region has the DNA TGTGCCACCAGTGATCCCTCGGGACTAGGGGGGTATGAGCAGTTCTTC. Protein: CATSDPSGLGGYEQFF.

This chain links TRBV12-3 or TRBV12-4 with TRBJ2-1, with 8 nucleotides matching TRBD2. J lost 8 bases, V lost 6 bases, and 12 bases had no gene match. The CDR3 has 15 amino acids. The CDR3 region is CASRPSGRRAYEQFF. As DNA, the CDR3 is TGTGCCAGCAGGCCAAGCGGGAGACGAGCATATGAGCAGTTCTTC.

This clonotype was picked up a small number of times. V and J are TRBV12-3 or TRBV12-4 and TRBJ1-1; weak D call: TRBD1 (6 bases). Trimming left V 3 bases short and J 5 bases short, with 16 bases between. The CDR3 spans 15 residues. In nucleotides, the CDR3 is TGTGCCAGCAGTTTTTTACAGGGCCGGGGGACTGAAGCTTTCTTT. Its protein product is CASSFLQGRGTEAFF.

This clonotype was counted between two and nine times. CDR3 protein: CSVADTTETQYF. CDR3 sequence (DNA): TGCAGCGTAGCGGACACTACAGAGACCCAGTACTTC. The V and J genes are TRBV29-1 and TRBJ2-5; possibly TRBD1 or TRBD2 for D (5 bases each). V lost 6 bases, J lost 4 bases, and 12 bases lay in between. The CDR3 length is 12 residues. The germline V gene encodes CDR1 SQVTM and CDR2 ANQGSEA.

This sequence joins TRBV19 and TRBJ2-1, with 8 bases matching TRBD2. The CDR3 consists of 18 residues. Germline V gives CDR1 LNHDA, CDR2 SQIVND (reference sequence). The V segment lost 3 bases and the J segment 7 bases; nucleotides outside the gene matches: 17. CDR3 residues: CASSMVGVIAGKRNEQFF. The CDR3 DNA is TGTGCCAGTAGTATGGTGGGGGTAATAGCGGGAAAGAGGAATGAGCAGTTCTTC.

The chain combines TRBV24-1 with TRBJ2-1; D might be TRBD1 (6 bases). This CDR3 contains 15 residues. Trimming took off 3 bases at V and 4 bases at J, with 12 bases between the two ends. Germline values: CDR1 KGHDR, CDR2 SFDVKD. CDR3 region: CATSDARGNYNEQFF. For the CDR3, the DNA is TGTGCCACCAGTGATGCCAGGGGTAATTACAATGAGCAGTTCTTC.

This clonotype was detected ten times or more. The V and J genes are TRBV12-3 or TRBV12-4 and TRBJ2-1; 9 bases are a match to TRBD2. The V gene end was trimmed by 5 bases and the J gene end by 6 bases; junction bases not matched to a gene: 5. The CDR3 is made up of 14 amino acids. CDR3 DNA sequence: TGTGCCAGCAGTCGAGCGGGGGGATCCAATGAGCAGTTCTTC. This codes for CASSRAGGSNEQFF.

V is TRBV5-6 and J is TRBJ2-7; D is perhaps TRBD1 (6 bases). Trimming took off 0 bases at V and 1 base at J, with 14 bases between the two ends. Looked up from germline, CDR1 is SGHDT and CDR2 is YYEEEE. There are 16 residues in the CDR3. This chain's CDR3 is CASSLGGRQDSYEQYF. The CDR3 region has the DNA TGTGCCAGCAGCTTGGGGGGGAGACAGGATTCCTACGAGCAGTACTTC.

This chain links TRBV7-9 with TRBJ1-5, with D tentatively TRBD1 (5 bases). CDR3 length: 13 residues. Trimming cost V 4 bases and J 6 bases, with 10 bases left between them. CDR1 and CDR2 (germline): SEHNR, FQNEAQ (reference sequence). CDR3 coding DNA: TGTGCCAGCAGCTCTCGGGGGTTTCAGCCCCAGCATTTT. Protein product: CASSSRGFQPQHF.

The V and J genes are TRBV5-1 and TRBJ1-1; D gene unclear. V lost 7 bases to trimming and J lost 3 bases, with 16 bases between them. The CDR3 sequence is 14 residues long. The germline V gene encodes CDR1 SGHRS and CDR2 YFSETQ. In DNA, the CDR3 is TGCGCCAGCGAACCGGGATTTAGTGACACTGAAGCTTTCTTT. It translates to CASEPGFSDTEAFF.

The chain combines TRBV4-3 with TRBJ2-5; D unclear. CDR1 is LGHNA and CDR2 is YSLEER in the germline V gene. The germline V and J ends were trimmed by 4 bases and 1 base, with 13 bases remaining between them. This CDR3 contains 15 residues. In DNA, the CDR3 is TGCGCCAGCAGCCTAAGTTTGGATTTCCAAGAGACCCAGTACTTC. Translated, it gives CASSLSLDFQETQYF.

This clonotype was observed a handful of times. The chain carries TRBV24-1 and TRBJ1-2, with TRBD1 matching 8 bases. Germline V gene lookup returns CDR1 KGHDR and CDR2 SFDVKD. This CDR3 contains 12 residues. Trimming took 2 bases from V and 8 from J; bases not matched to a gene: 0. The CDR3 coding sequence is TGTGCCACCAGTGATTGGACAGGGGGCTACACCTTC. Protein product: CATSDWTGGYTF.

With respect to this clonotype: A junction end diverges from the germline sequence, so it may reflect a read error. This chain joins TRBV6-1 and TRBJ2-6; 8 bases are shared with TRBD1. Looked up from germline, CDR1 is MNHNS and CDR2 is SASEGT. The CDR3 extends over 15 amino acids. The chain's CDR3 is CASRKTGAGANVLTF. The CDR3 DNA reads TGTGCCAGCAGGAAGACAGGGGCTGGAGCCAACGTCCTGACTTTC.

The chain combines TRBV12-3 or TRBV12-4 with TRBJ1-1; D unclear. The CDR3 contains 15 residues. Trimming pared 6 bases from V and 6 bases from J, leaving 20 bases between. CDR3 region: CASSQKRSITAEAFF. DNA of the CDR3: TGTGCCAGCAGCCAAAAACGATCGATAACTGCTGAAGCTTTCTTT.

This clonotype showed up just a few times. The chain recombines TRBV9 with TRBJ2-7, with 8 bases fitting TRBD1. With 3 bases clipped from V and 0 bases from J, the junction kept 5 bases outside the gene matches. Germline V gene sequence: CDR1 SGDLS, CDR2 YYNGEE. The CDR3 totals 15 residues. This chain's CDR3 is CASSEGTGHSYEQYF. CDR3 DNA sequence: TGTGCCAGCAGCGAGGGGACAGGCCACTCCTACGAGCAGTACTTC.

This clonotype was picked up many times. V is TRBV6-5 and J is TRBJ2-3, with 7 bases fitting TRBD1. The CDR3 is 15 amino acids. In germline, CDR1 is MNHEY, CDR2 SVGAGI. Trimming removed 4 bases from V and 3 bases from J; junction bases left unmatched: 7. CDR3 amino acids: CASSWDSRGTDTQYF. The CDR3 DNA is TGTGCCAGCAGTTGGGACAGCCGAGGGACAGATACGCAGTATTTT.

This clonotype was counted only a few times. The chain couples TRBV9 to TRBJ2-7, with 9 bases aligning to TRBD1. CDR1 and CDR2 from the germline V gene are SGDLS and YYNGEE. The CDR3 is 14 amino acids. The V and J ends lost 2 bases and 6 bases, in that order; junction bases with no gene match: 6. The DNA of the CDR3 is TGTGCCAGCAGCGTGACAGGGGGTGAGGGCGAGCAGTACTTC. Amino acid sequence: CASSVTGGEGEQYF.

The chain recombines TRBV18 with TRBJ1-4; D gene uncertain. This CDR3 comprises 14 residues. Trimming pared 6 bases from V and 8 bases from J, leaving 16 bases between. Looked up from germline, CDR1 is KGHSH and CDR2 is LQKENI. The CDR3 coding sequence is TGTGCCAGCTCCTTCCGACCAGCGGGGGAAAAACTGTTTTTT. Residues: CASSFRPAGEKLFF.

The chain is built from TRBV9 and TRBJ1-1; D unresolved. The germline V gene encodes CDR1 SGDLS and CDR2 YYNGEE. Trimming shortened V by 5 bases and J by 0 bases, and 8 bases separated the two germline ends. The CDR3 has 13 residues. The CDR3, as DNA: TGTGCCAGCAGACGAGCCTTGAACACTGAAGCTTTCTTT. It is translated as CASRRALNTEAFF.

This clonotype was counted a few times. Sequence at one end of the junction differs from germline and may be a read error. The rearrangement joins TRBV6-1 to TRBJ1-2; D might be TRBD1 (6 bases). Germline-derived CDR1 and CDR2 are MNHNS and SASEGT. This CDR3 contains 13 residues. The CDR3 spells CATRRKTTGTTNF. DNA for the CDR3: TGTGCCACCAGAAGAAAAACAACCGGGACAACCAACTTC.

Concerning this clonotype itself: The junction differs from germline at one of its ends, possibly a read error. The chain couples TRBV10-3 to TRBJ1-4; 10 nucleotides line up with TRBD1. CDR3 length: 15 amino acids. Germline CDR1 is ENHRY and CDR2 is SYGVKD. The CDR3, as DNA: TGTGCCATCAGTGTCCGGACAGGGGGGAATGAAAAGCTGTTTTTT. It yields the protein CAISVRTGGNEKLFF.

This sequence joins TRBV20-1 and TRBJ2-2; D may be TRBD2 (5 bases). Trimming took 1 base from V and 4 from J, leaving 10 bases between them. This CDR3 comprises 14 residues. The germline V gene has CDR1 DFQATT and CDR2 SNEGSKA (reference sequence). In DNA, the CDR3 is TGCAGTGCTAGAGGTGGGAGAAGCACCGGGGAGCTGTTTTTT. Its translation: CSARGGRSTGELFF.